This T cell receptor (beta chain) was documented in a study of blood T cells in healthy people across ages. Overall study results and limits: No conclusive comparison of naive versus antigen-experienced cells was possible with unsorted PBMCs. Naive CD4+ cell counts and diversity both ran higher in long-lived than in aged donors.

This CDR3 has 13 residues. The germline CDR1 and CDR2 sequences are DFQATT and SNEGSKA (reference sequence). V gave up 6 bases and J gave up 8 bases, with 19 bases separating them. Total RNA amounts of at least 5 micrograms were extracted per sample. Through a sample-barcoded 5' primer and a J-beta primer mix, a second PCR was run for about 7 to 12 cycles. Each CDR3 protein gets one entry after TCRdb re-called the 5' RACE reads with MiXCR. Of hundreds of thousands of distinct CDR3 sequences in the sample, approximately 49% were seen once. A word on this clonotype: Its antigen remains unidentified.

The TCR was taken from an older woman in good health. The chain carries TRBV20-1 and TRBJ1-2; possibly TRBD1 for D (6 bases). The sample taken for sequencing was blood. CDR3 in amino acids: CSANKGGGAGYTF. CDR3 sequence (DNA): TGCAGTGCCAATAAGGGAGGGGGGGCAGGCTACACCTTC.